The clone carrying this TCR beta chain was detected once. The data derive from a study of blood T cell repertoires in COVID-19. Germline loops: CDR1 SGDLS, CDR2 YYNGEE. V lost 1 base and J lost 4, with 13 bases in between. CDR3 length: 15 amino acids. In terms of age and location, participants ranged from about 18 to 89 years and lived in fewer than 30 US areas. Each recovered donor of Cohort 3 presented with two negative PCRs, clearance, or symptom resolution. Clones were read by immunoSEQ multiplex PCR, and TCRdb kept only the in-frame ones, dropping some. This sample has about 350,000 clones, with around 87% found just once.

V gene TRBV9 combines with J gene TRBJ2-3; tentative D call: TRBD1 (6 bases). The receptor comes from a woman aged 30 to 39 who had recovered from COVID-19. The sample was PBMCs or T cells enriched from blood (not recorded which). The CDR3 here is CASSVTAGVADTQYF. CDR3 in DNA: TGTGCCAGCAGCGTAACGGCAGGGGTTGCAGATACGCAGTATTTT.